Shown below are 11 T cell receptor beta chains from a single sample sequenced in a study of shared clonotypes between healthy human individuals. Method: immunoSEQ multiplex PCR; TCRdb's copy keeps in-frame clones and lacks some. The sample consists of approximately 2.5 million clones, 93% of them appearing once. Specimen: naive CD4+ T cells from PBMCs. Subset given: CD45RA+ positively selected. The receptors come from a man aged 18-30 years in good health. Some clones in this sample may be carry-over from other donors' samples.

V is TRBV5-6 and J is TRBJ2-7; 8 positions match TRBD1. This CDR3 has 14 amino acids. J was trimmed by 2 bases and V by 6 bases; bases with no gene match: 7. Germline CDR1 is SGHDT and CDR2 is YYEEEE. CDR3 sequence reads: CASKKGQGPYEQYF. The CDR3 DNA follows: TGTGCCAGCAAAAAAGGACAGGGACCCTACGAGCAGTACTTC.

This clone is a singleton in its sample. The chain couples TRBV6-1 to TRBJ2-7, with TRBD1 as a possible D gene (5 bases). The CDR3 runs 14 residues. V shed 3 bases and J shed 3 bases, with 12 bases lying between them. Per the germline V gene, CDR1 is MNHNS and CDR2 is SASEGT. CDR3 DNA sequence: TGTGCCAGCAGTGATGGTGGGGCCAGCTACGAGCAGTACTTC. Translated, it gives CASSDGGASYEQYF.

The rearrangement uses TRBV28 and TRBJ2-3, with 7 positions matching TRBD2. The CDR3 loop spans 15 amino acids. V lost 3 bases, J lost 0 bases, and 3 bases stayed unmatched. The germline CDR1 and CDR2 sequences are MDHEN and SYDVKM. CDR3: CASSFEGGSTDTQYF. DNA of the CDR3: TGTGCCAGCAGTTTTGAGGGAGGGAGCACAGATACGCAGTATTTT.

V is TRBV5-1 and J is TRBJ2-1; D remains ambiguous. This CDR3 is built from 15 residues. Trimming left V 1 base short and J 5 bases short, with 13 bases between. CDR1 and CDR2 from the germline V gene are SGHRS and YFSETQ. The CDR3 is CASSLMPSGDNEQFF. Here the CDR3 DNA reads TGCGCCAGCAGCTTGATGCCTAGTGGGGACAATGAGCAGTTCTTC.

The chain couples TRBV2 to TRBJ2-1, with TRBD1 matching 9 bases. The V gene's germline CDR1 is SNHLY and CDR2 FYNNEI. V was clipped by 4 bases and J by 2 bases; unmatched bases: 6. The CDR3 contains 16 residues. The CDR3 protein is CASSVWGQGTYNEQFF. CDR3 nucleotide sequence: TGTGCCAGCAGTGTTTGGGGACAGGGTACCTACAATGAGCAGTTCTTC.

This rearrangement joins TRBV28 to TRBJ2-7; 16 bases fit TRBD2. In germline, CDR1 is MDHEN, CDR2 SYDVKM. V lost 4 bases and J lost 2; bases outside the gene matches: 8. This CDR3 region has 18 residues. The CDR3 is CASSSTGLAGGPAYEQYF. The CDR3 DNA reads TGTGCCAGCAGTTCAACGGGACTAGCGGGAGGGCCAGCCTACGAGCAGTACTTC.

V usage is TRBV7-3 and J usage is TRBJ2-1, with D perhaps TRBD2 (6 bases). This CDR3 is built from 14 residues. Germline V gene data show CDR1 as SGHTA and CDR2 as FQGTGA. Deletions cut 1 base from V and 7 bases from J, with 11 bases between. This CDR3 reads CASSLRVGGNEQFF. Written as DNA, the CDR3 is TGTGCCAGCAGCTTAAGGGTCGGAGGGAATGAGCAGTTCTTC.

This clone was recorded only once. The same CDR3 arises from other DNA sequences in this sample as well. The CDR3 reads CASSLDRSNQPQHF. CDR3 DNA sequence: TGTGCCAGCAGCCTAGACAGAAGCAATCAGCCCCAGCATTTT. The gene calls are TRBV7-8 and TRBJ1-5, with TRBD1 as a possible D gene (5 bases). The length of the CDR3 is 14 residues. CDR1 SGHVS and CDR2 FQNEAQ come from the germline V gene. The V gene lost 5 bases and the J gene lost 1 base, with 9 bases spanning the gap.

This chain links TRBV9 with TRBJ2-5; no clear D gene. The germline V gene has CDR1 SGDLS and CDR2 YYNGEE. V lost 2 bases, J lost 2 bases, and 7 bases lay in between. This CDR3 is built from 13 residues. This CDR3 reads CASSVTLQETQYF. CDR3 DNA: TGTGCCAGCAGCGTCACCTTACAAGAGACCCAGTACTTC.

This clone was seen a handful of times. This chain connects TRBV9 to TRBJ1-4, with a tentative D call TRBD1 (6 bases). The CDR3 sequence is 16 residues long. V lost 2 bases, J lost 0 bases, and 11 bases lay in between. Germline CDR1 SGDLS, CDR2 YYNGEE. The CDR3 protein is CASSVGAGATNEKLFF. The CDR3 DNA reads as TGTGCCAGCAGCGTGGGGGCCGGGGCAACTAATGAAAAACTGTTTTTT.

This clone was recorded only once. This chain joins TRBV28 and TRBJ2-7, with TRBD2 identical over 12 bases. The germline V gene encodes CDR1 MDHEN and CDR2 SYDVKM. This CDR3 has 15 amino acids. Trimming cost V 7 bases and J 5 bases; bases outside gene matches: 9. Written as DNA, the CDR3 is TGTGCCAGCATTCGCCGACTAGCGGGAGCAGACGAGCAGTACTTC. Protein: CASIRRLAGADEQYF.